The 30 T cell receptor beta chains in this list originate from one sample, sequenced in a study of cytomegalovirus exposure and HLA in healthy donors. The PCR used 60 Vbeta and 13 Jbeta primers. Libraries were prepared by immunoSEQ multiplex PCR; TCRdb keeps only in-frame clonotypes and omits some of them. The sample includes around 100,000 clones, 70% of them seen just once. Sequenced input: PBMCs. These receptors came from a man in his forties or fifties in good health and CMV-seropositive.

The rearrangement uses TRBV9 and TRBJ1-5; TRBD1 matches at 8 bases. CDR3 length: 15 amino acids. Germline V gene sequence: CDR1 SGDLS, CDR2 YYNGEE. Unmatched junction bases numbered 2, after V lost 3 bases and J lost 0 bases. DNA of the CDR3: TGTGCCAGCAGCGCCGGGACAGGTAGCAATCAGCCCCAGCATTTT. It translates to CASSAGTGSNQPQHF.

The chain links TRBV28 to TRBJ1-2; D gene uncertain. The CDR3 loop spans 14 amino acids. Per the germline V gene, CDR1 is MDHEN and CDR2 is SYDVKM. V lost 6 bases and J lost 6, with 17 bases in between. This CDR3 is CASRGSGEAHGYTF. For the CDR3, the DNA is TGTGCCAGCAGAGGGTCGGGAGAGGCGCATGGCTACACCTTC.

The V call is TRBV6-4, the J call TRBJ2-5, with unresolved D. Trimming shortened V by 1 base and J by 4 bases, and 7 bases separated the two germline ends. In germline, CDR1 is MRHNA, CDR2 SNTAGT. The CDR3 length is 13 residues. CDR3 coding DNA: TGTGCCAGCAGTGACTGCGTGTTAGAGACCCAGTACTTC. Amino acids: CASSDCVLETQYF.

This clone was observed once. Within the sample, other DNA sequences also encode this same CDR3. The rearrangement uses TRBV28 and TRBJ2-7, with 7 positions matching TRBD1. The trim removed 6 bases at V and 6 bases at J, leaving 11 bases unmatched. The germline V gene encodes CDR1 MDHEN and CDR2 SYDVKM. The CDR3 is 14 residues long. In DNA form, the CDR3 reads TGTGCCAGCAGCTTACCGGGGACAGAAAGCGAGCAGTACTTC. Translated: CASSLPGTESEQYF.

The J gene is TRBJ1-5, the V gene TRBV6-1, with D maybe TRBD1 (5 bases). V lost 2 bases to trimming and J lost 0 bases, with 11 bases between them. This CDR3 has 16 residues. Germline lookup yields CDR1 MNHNS and CDR2 SASEGT. The chain's CDR3 is CASSEQGWDSNQPQHF. In DNA form, the CDR3 reads TGTGCCAGCAGTGAACAGGGTTGGGATAGCAATCAGCCCCAGCATTTT.

This clone was counted a single time. The genes are TRBV20-1 and TRBJ2-5, with a possible D match to TRBD1 (6 bases). V was pared by 6 bases and J by 7 bases, with 12 bases between. The germline V gene encodes CDR1 DFQATT and CDR2 SNEGSKA (reference sequence). The CDR3 is 11 amino acids. CDR3 sequence reads: CSAASRGTQYF. CDR3 nucleotide sequence: TGCAGTGCCGCCTCCAGGGGGACCCAGTACTTC.

The V gene is TRBV6-6, the J gene TRBJ2-7; 8 bases line up with TRBD1. The germline gives CDR1 MNHNY, CDR2 SVGAGI (reference sequence). CDR3 size: 14 residues. V was clipped by 6 bases and J by 4 bases; unmatched bases: 8. The CDR3 spells CASRPQGAGYEQYF. In DNA form, the CDR3 reads TGTGCCAGCAGACCCCAGGGGGCAGGGTACGAGCAGTACTTC.

This clone has only a few counts. Other DNA sequences from this sample encode an identical CDR3 as well. The chain has TRBV6-1 and TRBJ1-1; 7 bases map to TRBD1. V shed 6 bases and J 4 bases; nucleotides not matched to a gene: 5. Looked up from germline, CDR1 is MNHNS and CDR2 is SASEGT. This CDR3 has 13 amino acids. The CDR3 reads CASRLNRGTEAFF. As DNA, the CDR3 is TGTGCCAGCAGACTAAACAGGGGCACTGAAGCTTTCTTT.

The rearrangement links TRBV7-9 to TRBJ1-4, with TRBD1 matching 7 bases. J gave up 8 bases and V 1 base, and 4 bases lay outside the gene matches. The CDR3 has 14 amino acids. CDR1 is SEHNR, CDR2 FQNEAQ, per germline (reference sequence). CDR3: CASSLVGTEEKLFF. Written as DNA, the CDR3 is TGTGCCAGCAGCTTAGTGGGGACAGAGGAAAAACTGTTTTTT.

This clone occurred once. The chain uses TRBV19 and TRBJ2-1, with TRBD2 as a possible D gene (5 bases). In germline, CDR1 is LNHDA, CDR2 SQIVND (reference sequence). V lost 1 base and J 3 bases, leaving 7 bases between the germline ends. The CDR3 has 14 residues. The CDR3 nucleotides read TGTGCCAGTAGTATAGTGGGAGTCTACAATGAGCAGTTCTTC. Translating it yields CASSIVGVYNEQFF.

This chain's CDR3 is CASSDLAGPSYEQYF. The CDR3, as DNA: TGTGCCAGCAGTGATCTAGCGGGGCCCTCCTACGAGCAGTACTTC. The V call is TRBV2, the J call TRBJ2-7, with 9 bases that match TRBD2. Germline-derived CDR1 and CDR2 are SNHLY and FYNNEI. This CDR3 has 15 residues. Losses at the gene ends were 3 bases for V and 0 bases for J; bases not matched to a gene: 3.

Written as DNA, the CDR3 is TGCAGCGCTGGACAGAACACCGGGGAGCTGTTTTTT. The encoded protein is CSAGQNTGELFF. The gene calls are TRBV29-1 and TRBJ2-2; D possibly corresponds to TRBD1 (5 bases). The germline gives CDR1 SQVTM, CDR2 ANQGSEA. There are 12 residues in the CDR3. Trimming removed 7 bases at V and 1 base at J, with 7 bases between.

This clone has only a few counts. Here the CDR3 reads CASSWEGIEKLFF. As DNA, the CDR3 is TGTGCCAGCAGCTGGGAGGGTATCGAAAAACTGTTTTTT. J is TRBJ1-4 and V is TRBV28; D remains unclear. Looked up from germline, CDR1 is MDHEN and CDR2 is SYDVKM. Trimming left V 6 bases short and J 8 bases short, with 13 bases between. The CDR3 length is 13 residues.

The CDR3 is CASSGNSAGYGEQYF. The CDR3 bases are TGCGCCAGCAGCGGCAACTCAGCGGGGTACGGCGAGCAGTACTTC. This sequence joins TRBV10-1 and TRBJ2-7; TRBD2 agrees at 7 bases. There are 15 residues in the CDR3. Trimming removed 6 bases from V and 6 bases from J; junction bases left unmatched: 14. Germline assignment: CDR1 WNHNN and CDR2 SYGVQD (reference sequence).

The chain is built from TRBV19 and TRBJ2-5, with 10 bases aligning to TRBD2. With 4 bases clipped from V and 2 bases from J, the junction kept 4 bases outside the gene matches. The CDR3 is 15 residues long. Germline-derived CDR1 and CDR2 are LNHDA and SQIVND (reference sequence). CDR3 in amino acids: CASSTAGGGQETQYF. The DNA for the CDR3 is TGTGCCAGTAGTACAGCGGGAGGGGGGCAAGAGACCCAGTACTTC.

V usage is TRBV9 and J usage is TRBJ2-1, with 11 bases fitting TRBD2. The CDR3 totals 14 residues. J was trimmed by 9 bases and V by 0 bases; bases with no gene match: 2. CDR1 is SGDLS, CDR2 YYNGEE, per germline. The DNA for the CDR3 is TGTGCCAGCAGCGTAGGACTAGCGGGGTCTGAGCAGTTCTTC. It is translated as CASSVGLAGSEQFF.

The chain couples TRBV7-8 to TRBJ1-5, with TRBD1 matching 8 bases. The V segment lost 2 bases and the J segment 7 bases; nucleotides outside the gene matches: 10. Germline CDR1 reads SGHVS; CDR2 reads FQNEAQ. The CDR3 length is 16 residues. CDR3 nucleotides: TGTGCCAGCAGCTTAACTGTGTCAGGGGGCCAGCAGCCCCAGCATTTT. This encodes CASSLTVSGGQQPQHF.

The chain recombines TRBV5-1 with TRBJ2-7; 9 nucleotides align to TRBD1. The J segment lost 6 bases and the V segment lost 8 bases, leaving 9 bases of the junction unmatched. There are 13 residues in the CDR3. CDR1 and CDR2 (germline): SGHRS, YFSETQ. The CDR3 sequence is CASARDRVGEQYF. The DNA for the CDR3 is TGCGCCAGTGCCCGGGACAGGGTAGGCGAGCAGTACTTC.

The chain joins TRBV6-5 to TRBJ1-1; TRBD1 agrees at 9 bases. J lost 5 bases, V lost 8 bases, and 9 bases had no gene match. CDR1 MNHEY and CDR2 SVGAGI come from the germline V gene. The CDR3 runs 14 residues. The CDR3 sequence: CASGTGNRPTEAFF. The CDR3 DNA sequence: TGTGCCAGCGGGACAGGGAACAGGCCGACTGAAGCTTTCTTT.

The chain carries TRBV10-3 and TRBJ1-2; 8 positions agree with TRBD1. The CDR3 is 13 residues long. Per the germline V gene, CDR1 is ENHRY and CDR2 is SYGVKD. Trimming cost V 3 bases and J 7 bases; bases outside gene matches: 4. CDR3 region: CAISDGQGSGYTF. The CDR3 coding sequence is TGTGCCATCAGTGACGGACAGGGTAGTGGCTACACCTTC.

J is TRBJ2-7 and V is TRBV11-2; maybe TRBD2 (6 bases). The CDR3 runs to 13 residues. Germline V lookup: CDR1 SGHAT, CDR2 FQNNGV. V gave up 5 bases and J gave up 4 bases, with 12 bases separating them. Here the CDR3 reads CASSPGVSYEQYV. The CDR3 DNA follows: TGTGCCAGCAGCCCGGGGGTGTCGTACGAGCAGTACGTC.

J is TRBJ1-1 and V is TRBV20-1, with unresolved D. V was shortened by 4 bases and J by 10 bases, with 13 bases between the two germline ends. The CDR3 consists of 11 residues. The germline CDR1 and CDR2 sequences are DFQATT and SNEGSKA (reference sequence). The CDR3 DNA is TGCAGTGCTACGGTCACCCAGGTAGCTTTCTTT. Encoded protein: CSATVTQVAFF.

The chain links TRBV5-1 to TRBJ1-2; D not resolved. In germline, CDR1 is SGHRS, CDR2 YFSETQ. The CDR3 is 13 amino acids. Trimming removed 9 bases from V and 8 bases from J, with 20 bases in between. The CDR3 region has the DNA TGCGCCACCTCCACAAGGGAGGGCGCCGGCTACACCTTC. Protein product: CATSTREGAGYTF.

The V and J genes are TRBV6-5 and TRBJ1-3; 7 bases fit TRBD1. The CDR3 is 15 residues long. Per germline, CDR1 MNHEY and CDR2 SVGAGI. V lost 0 bases and J lost 4; bases outside the gene matches: 3. CDR3 DNA: TGTGCCAGCAGTTACTCAACAGGGGCCGGAAACACCATATATTTT. Its protein is CASSYSTGAGNTIYF.

The J gene is TRBJ2-1, the V gene TRBV28, with TRBD2 identical over 8 bases. This CDR3 contains 15 residues. With V trimmed by 5 bases and J by 4 bases, 7 bases remained unmatched. CDR1 and CDR2 from the germline V gene are MDHEN and SYDVKM. The CDR3 DNA reads TGTGCCAGCAGTCACGCGGGAGGTCGATACAATGAGCAGTTCTTC. Amino acid sequence: CASSHAGGRYNEQFF.

The sample holds a few counts of this clone. The genes are TRBV19 and TRBJ1-1; 7 positions match TRBD1. Germline CDR1 reads LNHDA; CDR2 reads SQIVND (reference sequence). Trimming at V came to 4 bases and at J to 6 bases, leaving 8 bases not matched to a gene. This CDR3 is 14 amino acids long. CDR3 sequence (DNA): TGTGCCAGTAGTACCGGACAGGTACGGGCTGAAGCTTTCTTT. Protein: CASSTGQVRAEAFF.

Remarks on this clone: The sample has other DNA sequences that encode this CDR3 too. V usage is TRBV5-1 and J usage is TRBJ2-7, with D possibly matching TRBD1 (6 bases). Germline values: CDR1 SGHRS, CDR2 YFSETQ. This CDR3 region has 14 residues. Trimming stripped 4 bases from V and 4 bases from J, with 15 bases between. As DNA, the CDR3 is TGCGCCAGCAGCCTTACGACAGGCCCTTACGAGCAGTACGTC. It encodes CASSLTTGPYEQYV.

This clone was observed a handful of times. The V gene is TRBV5-5, the J gene TRBJ1-5, with a tentative D call TRBD1 (6 bases). Trimming stripped 4 bases from V and 0 bases from J, with 11 bases between. The CDR3 contains 15 residues. Germline CDR1 SGHKS, CDR2 YYEKEE (reference sequence). The CDR3 DNA reads as TGTGCCAGCAGCCAGGGGCATAATAGCAATCAGCCCCAGCATTTT. Protein: CASSQGHNSNQPQHF.

This clone has just a few counts. The identical CDR3 is also encoded by other nucleotide sequences in the sample. V usage is TRBV18 and J usage is TRBJ1-1; TRBD1 matches 7 bases. J was trimmed by 5 bases and V by 4 bases; bases with no gene match: 7. The length of the CDR3 is 14 residues. Germline V gene sequence: CDR1 KGHSH, CDR2 LQKENI. CDR3 residues: CASSQGAVGTEAFF. CDR3 coding DNA: TGTGCCAGCTCACAGGGGGCTGTTGGGACTGAAGCTTTCTTT.

A single count supports this clone. The chain joins TRBV14 to TRBJ2-1; 11 nucleotides align to TRBD1. Germline loops: CDR1 SGHDN, CDR2 FVKESK. This CDR3 spans 15 amino acids. The ends lost 1 base at V and 8 bases at J; junction bases unmatched: 4. CDR3 nucleotides: TGTGCCAGCAGCCAAGTGTGGGACAGGGGGGATGAGCAGTTCTTC. Translated: CASSQVWDRGDEQFF. The full variable domain, rest sourced from reference TRBV14 and TRBJ2-1, is EAGVTQFPSHSVIEKGQTVTLRCDPISGHDNLYWYRRVMGKEIKFLLHFVKESKQDESGMPNNRFLAERTGGTYSTLKVQPAELEDSGVYFCASSQVWDRGDEQFFGPGTRLTVL.